This TCR beta chain is drawn from a study of beta chain features in type 1 diabetes. Whole-study results and caveats: Naive, central memory and regulatory TCRB repertoires appeared more similar among patients than healthy donors. TCRB CDR3s were moderately but significantly shorter in Type 1 diabetes patients in all four CD4+ subsets.

This clone was seen just once. Its antigen is unknown. The germline V gene encodes CDR1 SGHRS and CDR2 YFSETQ. V was trimmed by 0 bases and J by 4 bases, leaving 10 bases between them. The CDR3 sequence is 14 residues long. Every participating donor gave one draw, a heparinised blood sample averaging approximately 120 mL. Sorting of CD4+ naive, central memory, regulatory and stem cell-like memory cells was performed via CD45RO/CCR7/CD25/CD127/CD95/CD27. Expressed TCRB transcripts got sequenced, as all isolated RNA was reverse transcribed. The assay was immunoSEQ multiplex PCR, and TCRdb's table has in-frame clones only and misses some. The sample lists fewer than 25,000 clones, over 60% seen once, with approximately 2.1% in the top ten.

This clonotype originated in a woman aged 40 to 55 in good health. Sequenced input: Tregs from blood. The rearrangement uses TRBV5-1 and TRBJ2-5; D may be TRBD1 (5 bases). DNA for the CDR3: TGCGCCAGCAGCTTGGAGGGGCCAGGAGAGACCCAGTACTTC. Its protein product is CASSLEGPGETQYF.